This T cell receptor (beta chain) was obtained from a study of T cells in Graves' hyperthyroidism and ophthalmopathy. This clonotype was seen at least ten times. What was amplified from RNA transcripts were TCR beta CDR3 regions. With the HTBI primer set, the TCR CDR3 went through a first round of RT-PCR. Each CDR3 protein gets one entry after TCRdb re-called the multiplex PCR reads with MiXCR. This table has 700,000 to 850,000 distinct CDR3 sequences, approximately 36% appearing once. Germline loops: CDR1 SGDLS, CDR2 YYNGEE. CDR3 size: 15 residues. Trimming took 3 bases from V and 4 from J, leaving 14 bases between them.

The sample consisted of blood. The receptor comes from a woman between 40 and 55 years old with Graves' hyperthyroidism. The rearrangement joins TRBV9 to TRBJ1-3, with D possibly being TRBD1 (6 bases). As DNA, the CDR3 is TGTGCCAGCAGCGCTTCGTCAGGGGCCGGAAACACCATATATTTT. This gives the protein CASSASSGAGNTIYF.